This is a list of T cell receptor beta chains from one sample in a study of radiotherapy plus CTLA-4 blockade in lung cancer. The assay was immunoSEQ multiplex PCR, and TCRdb's table has in-frame clones only and misses some. The repertoire holds roughly 110,000 clones, with over 65% as singletons. Sample: peripheral blood, taken from a patient treated with radiotherapy plus ipilimumab. The receptors shown here come from a human donor with non-small cell lung cancer that progressed on radiotherapy plus ipilimumab. Some clones in this sample may be carry-over from other donors' samples. Both conserved end residues are part of each CDR3. Fields, in order: CDR3 DNA, CDR3 protein, V gene, clone size, J gene, D gene. A D gene is named only where the DNA matches it firmly. Part of the rows lack a size; the others show once, few, many or a class for expanded clones.

TGTGCCAGCTCACCCCCTGGAAGGGAGGGCTACGAGCAGTACTTC CASSPPGREGYEQYF TRBV18 few TRBJ2-7 TRBD2
TGCGCCAGCAGCCCTCCCTCGACAGGGATCGGGGAGCTGTTTTTT CASSPPSTGIGELFF TRBV5-1 - TRBJ2-2 TRBD1
TGTGCCAGTAGTACCCGACAGGTACTCGCCTACGAGCAGTACTTC CASSTRQVLAYEQYF TRBV19 - TRBJ2-7 -
TGCGCCAGCAGCTTCCTGACAGGGAACACAGATACGCAGTATTTT CASSFLTGNTDTQYF TRBV5-1 - TRBJ2-3 TRBD1
TGTGCCAGCAGCTTGACTAGCGGGGGGGCTTCCGACACAGATACGCAGTATTTT CASSLTSGGASDTDTQYF TRBV5-4 - TRBJ2-3 TRBD2
TGTGCCAGCAAGGGGAAAGTGGGGTTCGAAATCGAGCAGTACTTC CASKGKVGFEIEQYF TRBV2 - TRBJ2-7 -
TGTGCCAGCTTGTCCGGGACAACTAATGAAAAACTGTTTTTT CASLSGTTNEKLFF TRBV18 few TRBJ1-4 -
TGCGCCAGCAGCCAAGATAAGGGCAGGGCTAACTATGGCTACACCTTC CASSQDKGRANYGYTF TRBV4-3 - TRBJ1-2 -
TGTGCCAGTAGTCCCCATTCCCGTTGGCAACCGGGGGGAGACACTGAAGCTTTCTTT CASSPHSRWQPGGDTEAFF TRBV19 - TRBJ1-1 -
TGTGCCAGCAGCGTAGTTAGCGGGGGGGCCCCCGGGGAGCTGTTTTTT CASSVVSGGAPGELFF TRBV9 - TRBJ2-2 TRBD2
TGTGCCAGCAGCTGCACTAGGTGGTTTAGCAATCAGCCCCAGCATTTT CASSCTRWFSNQPQHF TRBV9 - TRBJ1-5 -
TGCGCCAGCAGCTTGCGGGGGGCGTGGGAGAACATTCAGTACTTC CASSLRGAWENIQYF TRBV5-1 - TRBJ2-4 -